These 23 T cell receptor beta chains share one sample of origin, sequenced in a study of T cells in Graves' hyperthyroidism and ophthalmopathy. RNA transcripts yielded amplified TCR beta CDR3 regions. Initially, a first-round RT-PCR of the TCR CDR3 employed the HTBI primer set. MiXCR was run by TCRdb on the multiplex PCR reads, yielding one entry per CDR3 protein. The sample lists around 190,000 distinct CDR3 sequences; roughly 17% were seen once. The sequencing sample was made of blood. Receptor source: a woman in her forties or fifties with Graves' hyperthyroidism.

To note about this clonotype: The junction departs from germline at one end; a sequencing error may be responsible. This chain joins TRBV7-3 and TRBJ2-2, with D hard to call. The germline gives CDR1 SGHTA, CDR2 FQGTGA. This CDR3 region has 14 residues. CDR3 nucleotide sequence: TGTGCCAGCATCTTATCTACGAACACCGGGGAGCTGTTTTTT. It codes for CASILSTNTGELFF. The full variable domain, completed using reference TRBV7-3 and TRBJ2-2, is GAGVSQTPSNKVTEKGKYVELRCDPISGHTALYWYRQSLGQGPEFLIYFQGTGAADDSGLPNDRFFAVRPEGSVSTLKIQRTERGDSAVYLCASILSTNTGELFFGEGSRLTVL.

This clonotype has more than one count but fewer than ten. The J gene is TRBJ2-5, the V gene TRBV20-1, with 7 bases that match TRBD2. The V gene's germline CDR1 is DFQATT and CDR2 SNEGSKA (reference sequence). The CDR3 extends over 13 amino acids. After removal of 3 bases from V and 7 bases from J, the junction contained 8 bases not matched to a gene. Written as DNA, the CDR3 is TGCAGTGCTAGGCGGGGCGGGGAGGGGACCCAGTACTTC. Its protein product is CSARRGGEGTQYF.

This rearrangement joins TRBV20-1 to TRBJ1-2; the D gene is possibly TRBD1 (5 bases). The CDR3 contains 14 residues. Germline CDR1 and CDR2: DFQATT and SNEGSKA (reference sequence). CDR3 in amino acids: CRHQGPTNDYGYTF. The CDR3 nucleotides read TGCAGGCACCAGGGACCCACCAACGATTATGGCTACACCTTC.

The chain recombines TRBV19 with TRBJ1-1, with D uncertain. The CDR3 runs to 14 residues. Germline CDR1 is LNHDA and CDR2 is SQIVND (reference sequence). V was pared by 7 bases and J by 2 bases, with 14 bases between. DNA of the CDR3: TGTGCCAGTACCCAAGGTCCCGCTAACACTGAAGCTTTCTTT. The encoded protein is CASTQGPANTEAFF.

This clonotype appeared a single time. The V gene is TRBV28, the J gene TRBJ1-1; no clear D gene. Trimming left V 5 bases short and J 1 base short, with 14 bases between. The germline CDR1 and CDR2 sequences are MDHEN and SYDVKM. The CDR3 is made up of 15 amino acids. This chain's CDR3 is CASSNGRAGNTEAFF. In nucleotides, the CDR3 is TGTGCCAGCAGTAACGGTAGGGCAGGGAACACTGAAGCTTTCTTT.

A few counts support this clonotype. The CDR3 is CASRRQGGYTF. The CDR3 DNA reads TGTGCCAGCAGAAGACAGGGGGGCTACACCTTC. The V gene is TRBV6-1, the J gene TRBJ1-2; 8 nucleotides line up with TRBD1. The CDR3 is 11 amino acids. The germline V gene has CDR1 MNHNS and CDR2 SASEGT. The ends lost 6 bases at V and 8 bases at J; junction bases unmatched: 2.

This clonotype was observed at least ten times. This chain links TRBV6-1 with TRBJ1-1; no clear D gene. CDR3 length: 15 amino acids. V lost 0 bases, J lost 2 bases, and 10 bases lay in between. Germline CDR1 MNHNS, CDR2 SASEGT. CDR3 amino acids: CASSEASGGNTEAFF. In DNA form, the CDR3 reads TGTGCCAGCAGTGAAGCGTCAGGAGGCAACACTGAAGCTTTCTTT.

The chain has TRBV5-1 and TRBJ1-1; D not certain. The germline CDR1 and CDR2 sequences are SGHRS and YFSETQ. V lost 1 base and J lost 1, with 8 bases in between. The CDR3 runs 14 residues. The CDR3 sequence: CASSLMAPNTEAFF. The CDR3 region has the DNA TGCGCCAGCAGCTTGATGGCTCCGAACACTGAAGCTTTCTTT.

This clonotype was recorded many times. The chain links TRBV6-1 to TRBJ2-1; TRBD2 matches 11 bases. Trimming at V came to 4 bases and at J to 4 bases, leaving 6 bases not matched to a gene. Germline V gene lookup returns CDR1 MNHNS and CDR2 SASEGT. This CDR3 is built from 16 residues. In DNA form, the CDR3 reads TGTGCCAGCAGTGGCCGACTAGCGGGACGTTACAATGAGCAGTTCTTC. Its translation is CASSGRLAGRYNEQFF.

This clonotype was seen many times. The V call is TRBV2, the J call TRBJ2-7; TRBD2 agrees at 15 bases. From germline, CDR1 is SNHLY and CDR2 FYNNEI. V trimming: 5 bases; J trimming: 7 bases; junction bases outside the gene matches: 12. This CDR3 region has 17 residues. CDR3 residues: CASSPHRGLAGGGEQYF. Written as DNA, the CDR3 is TGTGCCAGCAGTCCACACCGGGGACTAGCGGGAGGTGGTGAGCAGTACTTC. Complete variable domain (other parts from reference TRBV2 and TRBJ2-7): EPEVTQTPSHQVTQMGQEVILRCVPISNHLYFYWYRQILGQKVEFLVSFYNNEISEKSEIFDDQFSVERPDGSNFTLKIRSTKLEDSAMYFCASSPHRGLAGGGEQYFGPGTRLTVT.

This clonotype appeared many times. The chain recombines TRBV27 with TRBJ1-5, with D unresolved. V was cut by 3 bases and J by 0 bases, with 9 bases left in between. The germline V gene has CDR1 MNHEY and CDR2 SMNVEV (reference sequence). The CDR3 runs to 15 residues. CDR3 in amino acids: CASSFGGNSNQPQHF. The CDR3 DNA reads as TGTGCCAGCAGTTTTGGAGGGAATAGCAATCAGCCCCAGCATTTT.

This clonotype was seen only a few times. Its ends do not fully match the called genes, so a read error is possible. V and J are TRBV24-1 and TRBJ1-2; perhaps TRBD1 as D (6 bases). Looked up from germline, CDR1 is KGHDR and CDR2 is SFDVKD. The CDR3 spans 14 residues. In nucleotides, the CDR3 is TGTGCCACCGGTGACCAGAGAGGGGGATATGGCTACACCTTC. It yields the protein CATGDQRGGYGYTF.

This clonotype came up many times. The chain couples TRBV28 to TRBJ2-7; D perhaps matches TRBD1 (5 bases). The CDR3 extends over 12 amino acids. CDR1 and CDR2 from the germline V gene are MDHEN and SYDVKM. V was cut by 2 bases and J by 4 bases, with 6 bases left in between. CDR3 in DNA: TGTGCCAGCAGTTTACCAGGGTACGAGCAGTACTTC. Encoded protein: CASSLPGYEQYF.

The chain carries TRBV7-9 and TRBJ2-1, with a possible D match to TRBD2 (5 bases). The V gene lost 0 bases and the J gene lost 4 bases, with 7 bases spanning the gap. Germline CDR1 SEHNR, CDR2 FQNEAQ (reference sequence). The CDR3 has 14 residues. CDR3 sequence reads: CASSLAGEYNEQFF. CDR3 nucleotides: TGTGCCAGCAGCTTAGCGGGAGAATACAATGAGCAGTTCTTC.

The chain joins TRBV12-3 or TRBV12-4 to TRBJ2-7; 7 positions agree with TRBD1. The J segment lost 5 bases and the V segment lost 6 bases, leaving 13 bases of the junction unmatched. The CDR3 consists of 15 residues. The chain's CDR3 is CASRNGQASLNEQYF. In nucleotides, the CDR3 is TGTGCCAGCAGGAACGGACAGGCCAGTCTCAACGAGCAGTACTTC.

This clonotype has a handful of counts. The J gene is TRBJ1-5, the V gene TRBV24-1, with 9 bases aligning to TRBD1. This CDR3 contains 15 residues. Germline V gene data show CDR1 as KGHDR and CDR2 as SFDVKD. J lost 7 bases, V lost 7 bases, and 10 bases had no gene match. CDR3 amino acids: CATSRDRDRRQPQHF. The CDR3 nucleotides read TGTGCCACCAGCCGGGACAGGGATAGGAGGCAGCCCCAGCATTTT.

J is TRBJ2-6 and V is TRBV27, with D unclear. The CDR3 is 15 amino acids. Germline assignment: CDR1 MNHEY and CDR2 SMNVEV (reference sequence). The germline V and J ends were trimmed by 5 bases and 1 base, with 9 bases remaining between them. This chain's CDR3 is CASSPTASGANVLTF. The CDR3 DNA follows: TGTGCCAGCAGTCCAACAGCGTCTGGGGCCAACGTCCTGACTTTC.

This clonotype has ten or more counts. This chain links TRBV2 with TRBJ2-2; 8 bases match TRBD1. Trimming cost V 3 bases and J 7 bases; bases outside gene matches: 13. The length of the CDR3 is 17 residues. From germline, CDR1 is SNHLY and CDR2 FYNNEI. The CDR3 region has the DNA TGTGCCAGCAGTGAGTTCGGGACAGGTCTTATGAACGGGGAGCTGTTTTTT. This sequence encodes CASSEFGTGLMNGELFF.

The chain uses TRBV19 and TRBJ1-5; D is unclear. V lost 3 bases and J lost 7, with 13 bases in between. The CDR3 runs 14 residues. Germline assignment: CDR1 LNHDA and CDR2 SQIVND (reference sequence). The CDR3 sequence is CASSILESGQPQHF. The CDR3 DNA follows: TGTGCCAGTAGTATTCTGGAGAGTGGGCAGCCCCAGCATTTT.

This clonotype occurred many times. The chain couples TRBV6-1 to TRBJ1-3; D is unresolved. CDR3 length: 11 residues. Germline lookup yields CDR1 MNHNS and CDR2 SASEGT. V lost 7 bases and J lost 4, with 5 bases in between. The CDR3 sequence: CASTSGNTIYF. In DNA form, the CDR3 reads TGTGCCAGCACTTCCGGAAACACCATATATTTT.

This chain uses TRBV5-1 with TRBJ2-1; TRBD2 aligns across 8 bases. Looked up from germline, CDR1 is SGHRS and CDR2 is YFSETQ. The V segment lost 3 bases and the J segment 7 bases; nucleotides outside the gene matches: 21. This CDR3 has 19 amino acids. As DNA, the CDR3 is TGCGCCAGCAGCTCCACGTCGGCTAGCGGGTTCCCCCGTCGGAATGAGCAGTTCTTC. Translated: CASSSTSASGFPRRNEQFF.

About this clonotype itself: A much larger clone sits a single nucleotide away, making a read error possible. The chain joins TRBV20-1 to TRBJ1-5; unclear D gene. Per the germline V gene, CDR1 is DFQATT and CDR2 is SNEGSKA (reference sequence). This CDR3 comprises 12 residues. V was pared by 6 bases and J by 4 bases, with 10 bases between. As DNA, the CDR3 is TGCAGTGCCGCGGACGGTAATCAGCCCCAGCATTTT. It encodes CSAADGNQPQHF.

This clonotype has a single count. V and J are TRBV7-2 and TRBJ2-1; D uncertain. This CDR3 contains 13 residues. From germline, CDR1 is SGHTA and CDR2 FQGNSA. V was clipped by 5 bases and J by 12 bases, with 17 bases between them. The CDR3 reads CASSPYRHISQFF. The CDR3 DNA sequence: TGTGCCAGCAGCCCCTACCGGCACATTTCGCAGTTCTTC.